This T cell receptor beta chain comes out of a study of blood T cell repertoires in COVID-19. At the level of the study: Nucleic acid was either cDNA or gDNA, and it came from T cells, B-cell-depleted T cells, or PBMCs.

Using immunoSEQ multiplex PCR, the repertoire was profiled, and TCRdb retains in-frame clones only, with some absent. Counted here are around 400,000 clones, more than 70% occurring once; the ten biggest clones make up about 1.2%. This CDR3 region has 15 residues. Trimming cost V 6 bases and J 6 bases, with 20 bases left between them. Germline CDR1 reads MDHEN; CDR2 reads SYDVKM. The chain has TRBV28 and TRBJ1-2; no reliable D call. This sequence originates from a middle-aged man with acute or convalescent COVID-19. Specimen: peripheral blood. The DNA for the CDR3 is TGTGCCAGCAGAGACCCGGGAGGGTGGTATGATGGCTACACCTTC. Its translation is CASRDPGGWYDGYTF.